The 2 T cell receptor beta chains reported below all come from one sample, sequenced in a study of blood T cells in healthy people across ages. The use of a sample-barcoded 5' primer and a J-beta primer mix characterized a second PCR of 7 to 11 cycles. TCRdb itself ran the 5' RACE reads through MiXCR, one entry per CDR3 protein. Counted here are hundreds of thousands of distinct CDR3 sequences, about 43% occurring once; the ten biggest clones make up 25% to 35%. Input material: blood. The origin of the receptors is an older man in good health.

This clonotype was detected only a few times. V gene TRBV27 combines with J gene TRBJ2-1; 14 bases are shared with TRBD2. Germline values: CDR1 MNHEY, CDR2 SMNVEV (reference sequence). The V and J ends lost 5 bases and 4 bases, in that order; junction bases with no gene match: 10. The CDR3 has 18 amino acids. The CDR3 reads CASSPTGTSGSFYNEQFF. The DNA for the CDR3 is TGTGCCAGCAGTCCTACCGGGACTAGCGGGAGTTTTTACAATGAGCAGTTCTTC.

This clonotype has just a few counts. J is TRBJ2-4 and V is TRBV4-1; D call uncertain. The DNA end is a closer match to TRBJ2-7, so the J assignment may be wrong. The germline gives CDR1 MGHRA, CDR2 YSYEKL. CDR3 length: 14 amino acids. The CDR3, as DNA: TGCGCCAGCAGCCAAGTGGACCTGGACTACGAGCAGTACTTC. This translates into CASSQVDLDYEQYF.